This T cell receptor beta chain comes out of a study of CD8 T cells in Susac syndrome. TEMRA cells were enriched by FACS, and CD4+ and CD8+ T cells were negatively isolated. This CDR3 is built from 17 residues. Trimming at V came to 6 bases and at J to 10 bases, leaving 24 bases not matched to a gene. From germline, CDR1 is SQVTM and CDR2 ANQGSEA. The RNA, about 0.45 to 1 ug, was put through reverse transcription using random hexamers. TCRdb re-analysed the immunoSEQ multiplex PCR reads in MiXCR, keeping a single row per CDR3 protein. The sample consists of about 240,000 distinct CDR3 sequences, 95% to 97% of them appearing once.

Source material: CD4+ T cells from PBMCs. The TCR comes from a human donor with Susac syndrome. The chain carries TRBV29-1 and TRBJ2-1; 7 bases align to TRBD1. This chain's CDR3 is CSVAPRQGRRTSGEQFF. CDR3 bases: TGCAGCGTCGCACCGAGACAGGGACGACGGACCTCTGGGGAGCAGTTCTTC.